Listed below are T cell receptor beta chains from one sample, sequenced in a study of OX40 agonist ivuxolimab in advanced cancers. Assay: immunoSEQ multiplex PCR; the TCRdb copy retains only in-frame clones and omits some. The sample lists around 70,000 clones, 65% to 90% occurring once. The sample consisted of CD4+ or CD8+ T cells sorted from blood, taken in a trial of the OX40 agonist ivuxolimab. The receptors shown here come from an adult with an advanced solid tumor such as melanoma, head and neck, liver or kidney cancer. Each CDR3 is given with its conserved first and last residue. The D gene is left open where the match is weak. Expanded clones get a size class; other rows say once, few or many, or leave the size out.

>TRBJ2-7|TRBD1|-|TRBV5-5|16
CASSLGGTGGIYEQYF
TGTGCCAGCAGTTTGGGAGGGACAGGGGGTATCTACGAGCAGTACTTC
>TRBJ2-5|-|-|TRBV6-6|13
CASRAPSEETQYF
TGTGCCAGCAGAGCTCCTAGCGAGGAGACCCAGTACTTC
>TRBJ1-2|-|-|TRBV18|14
CASSPDAGSWGYTF
TGTGCCAGCTCCCCAGACGCAGGGAGTTGGGGCTACACCTTC
>TRBJ1-1|TRBD1|-|TRBV10-2|13
CASSPGQLAEAFF
TGCGCCAGCAGTCCGGGACAGCTAGCTGAAGCTTTCTTT
>TRBJ2-7|-|-|TRBV6-5|15
CASSYLGSTSMEQYF
TGTGCCAGCAGTTACCTGGGTTCAACTAGTATGGAGCAGTACTTC
>TRBJ2-3|TRBD2|few|TRBV4-3|17
CASSQDRLAGGIDTQYF
TGCGCCAGCAGCCAAGATCGGCTAGCGGGAGGCATAGATACGCAGTATTTT
>TRBJ1-5|-|once|TRBV5-8|17
CASRGEAVTYSNQPQHF
TGTGCCAGCAGGGGAGAGGCAGTTACATATAGCAATCAGCCCCAGCATTTT
>TRBJ1-1|TRBD1|-|TRBV4-1|17
CASSRLAGGLRNTEAFF
TGCGCCAGCAGCCGTTTGGCAGGGGGCTTAAGGAACACTGAAGCTTTCTTT
>TRBJ2-6|TRBD1|-|TRBV7-9|14
CASSPDRGSNVLTF
TGTGCCAGCAGCCCCGACAGGGGTTCCAACGTCCTGACTTTC
>TRBJ2-7|-|-|TRBV18|15
CASSPQDSGSYEQYF
TGTGCCAGCTCCCCCCAGGACAGTGGGTCCTACGAGCAGTACTTC
>TRBJ2-3|-|-|TRBV7-2|16
CASSPTGGGAYDTQYF
TGTGCCAGCAGCCCAACCGGCGGGGGCGCATACGATACGCAGTATTTT
>TRBJ2-1|TRBD2|-|TRBV4-3|15
CASSQDSGSHNEQFF
TGCGCCAGCAGCCAGGATAGCGGGAGCCACAATGAGCAGTTCTTC
>TRBJ2-1|-|-|TRBV6-1|13
CASSGDTYNEQFF
TGTGCCAGCAGTGGGGACACGTACAATGAGCAGTTCTTC
>TRBJ2-7|TRBD1|-|TRBV6-6|13
CASKGQGFYEQYF
TGTGCCAGCAAAGGACAGGGGTTCTACGAGCAGTACTTC
>TRBJ1-6|-|-|TRBV4-1|15
CASSQDRVRNSPLHF
TGCGCCAGCAGCCAAGACAGGGTTCGGAATTCACCCCTCCACTTT
>TRBJ2-7|TRBD2|-|TRBV7-2|14
CASSPGLAFDEQYF
TGTGCCAGCAGCCCGGGACTAGCTTTCGACGAGCAGTACTTC
>TRBJ1-6|-|-|TRBV10-2|18
CASSLTPMDGRDNSPLHF
TGCGCCAGCAGTCTGACCCCCATGGATGGGCGAGACAATTCACCCCTCCACTTT
>TRBJ2-7|-|-|TRBV4-3|19
CASSQEPDSGHGLSYEQYF
TGCGCCAGCAGCCAAGAACCGGACTCGGGGCATGGGCTCTCCTACGAGCAGTACTTC
>TRBJ2-3|-|-|TRBV18|13
CASSRDLGDTQYF
TGTGCCAGCTCACGGGATTTAGGCGATACGCAGTATTTT
>TRBJ2-7|-|-|TRBV25-1|13
CASSRGVYYEQYF
TGTGCCAGCAGCAGGGGGGTTTACTACGAGCAGTACTTC
>TRBJ1-6|-|-|TRBV9|15
CASSVGGRDQQDLHF
TGTGCCAGCAGCGTAGGAGGGAGAGACCAGCAGGACCTCCACTTT
>TRBJ2-1|TRBD2|once|TRBV6-1|15
CASSAVGVAGGVKFF
TGTGCCAGCAGCGCCGTCGGAGTAGCGGGGGGCGTGAAGTTCTTC
>TRBJ2-7|TRBD2|-|TRBV4-3|15
CASSQDMTSGYEQYF
TGCGCCAGCAGCCAAGATATGACTAGCGGGTACGAGCAGTACTTC
>TRBJ2-1|TRBD1|-|TRBV27|15
CASSRRQGSYNEQFF
TGTGCCAGCAGTCGCAGACAGGGATCCTACAATGAGCAGTTCTTC
>TRBJ1-2|-|-|TRBV28|14
CASSLGGARGGYTF
TGTGCCAGCAGTTTGGGGGGTGCTCGGGGCGGCTACACCTTC
>TRBJ2-2|-|-|TRBV7-2|17
CASSLSSGILNTGELFF
TGTGCCAGCAGCCTCAGTTCGGGGATACTGAACACCGGGGAGCTGTTTTTT
>TRBJ1-5|TRBD1|-|TRBV7-2|15
CASSLSAGGGQPQHF
TGTGCCAGCAGCTTATCGGCAGGGGGAGGTCAGCCCCAGCATTTT
>TRBJ1-4|-|-|TRBV18|15
CASSRNDRYNEKLFF
TGTGCCAGCTCACGTAATGACAGATATAATGAAAAACTGTTTTTT
>TRBJ2-3|-|once|TRBV11-3|15
CASSLGLASTDTQYF
TGTGCCAGCAGCTTGGGGCTTGCTAGCACAGATACGCAGTATTTT
>TRBJ2-3|-|-|TRBV7-8|15
CASSLGIWGSDTQYF
TGTGCCAGCAGCTTAGGTATCTGGGGGTCAGATACGCAGTATTTT
>TRBJ1-2|-|once|TRBV5-8|12
CASNEGHYGYTF
TGTGCCAGCAACGAGGGACACTATGGCTACACCTTC
>TRBJ1-2|-|-|TRBV6-5|11
CASSTGGGYTF
TGTGCCAGCAGCACGGGAGGCGGCTACACCTTC
>TRBJ2-3|-|-|TRBV27|13
CASSREGEGTQYF
TGTGCCAGCAGCCGAGAAGGTGAAGGTACGCAGTATTTT
>TRBJ1-4|-|-|TRBV11-2|17
CASSAPAGTAPNEKLFF
TGTGCCAGCAGCGCCCCAGCGGGCACAGCTCCTAATGAAAAACTGTTTTTT
>TRBJ1-2|-|few|TRBV18|15
CASSPAQDMYYGYTF
TGTGCCAGCTCACCGGCGCAGGACATGTACTATGGCTACACCTTC
>TRBJ2-3|TRBD2|-|TRBV9|15
CASSAREGSTDTQYF
TGTGCCAGCAGCGCCAGGGAGGGAAGCACAGATACGCAGTATTTT
>TRBJ2-7|TRBD2|-|TRBV30|14
CAWSIWGGTYEQYF
TGTGCCTGGAGTATCTGGGGGGGGACCTACGAGCAGTACTTC
>TRBJ1-1|-|-|TRBV5-1|16
CASRALGGQGNTEAFF
TGCGCCAGCAGGGCCCTGGGTGGCCAGGGGAATACTGAAGCTTTCTTT
>TRBJ2-7|TRBD1|-|TRBV28|14
CASSLPGQGYEQYF
TGTGCCAGCAGTCTCCCGGGACAGGGATACGAGCAGTACTTC
>TRBJ2-5|-|-|TRBV6-6|16
CASSPSAIRGQETQYF
TGTGCCAGCAGTCCTTCGGCTATCAGGGGCCAAGAGACCCAGTACTTC
>TRBJ1-4|-|-|TRBV30|15
CAWSGVGRVDEKLFF
TGTGCCTGGAGTGGGGTCGGCAGGGTCGATGAAAAACTGTTTTTT
>TRBJ2-7|TRBD1|-|TRBV30|14
CAWSLPGQGYEQYF
TGTGCCTGGAGTCTCCCGGGACAGGGCTACGAGCAGTACTTC
>TRBJ2-4|-|-|TRBV30|11
CAWRWSDIQYF
TGTGCCTGGAGATGGAGTGACATTCAGTACTTC
>TRBJ2-3|-|few|TRBV4-1|13
CASSRNLLDTQYF
TGCGCCAGCAGCCGGAATCTACTTGATACGCAGTATTTT
>TRBJ1-3|-|-|TRBV5-1|15
CASSLGGDPGNTIYF
TGCGCCAGCAGCTTGGGGGGAGACCCTGGAAACACCATATATTTT
>TRBJ1-4|TRBD1|once|TRBV27|14
CASSIRQGAEKLFF
TGTGCCAGCAGCATCCGACAGGGGGCTGAAAAACTGTTTTTT
>TRBJ2-3|-|-|TRBV28|14
CASSNRVNTDTQYF
TGTGCCAGCAGTAACAGGGTTAACACAGATACGCAGTATTTT
>TRBJ2-1|-|-|TRBV11-3|16
CASSLEGSITYNEQFF
TGTGCCAGCAGCTTAGAAGGGAGTATCACCTACAATGAGCAGTTCTTC
>TRBJ1-6|-|-|TRBV7-2|14
CASSGRVSDSPLHF
TGTGCCAGCAGCGGCAGGGTATCGGATTCACCCCTCCACTTT
>TRBJ2-2|TRBD1|-|TRBV5-6|14
CASRQGEYTGELFF
TGTGCCAGCAGGCAGGGGGAGTACACCGGGGAGCTGTTTTTT
>TRBJ1-1|TRBD1|-|TRBV6-6|15
CASSTGTGINTEAFF
TGTGCCAGCAGTACCGGGACAGGGATAAACACTGAAGCTTTCTTT